The sequence of this T cell receptor beta chain was determined in a study of T cell responses to AZD1222 COVID-19 vaccine. Study-level points and caveats: No repertoire was sampled before or during the peak T cell response, only after it. Seropositive status at baseline applied to only a handful of AZD1222 recipients.

To note about this clone: As yet, its antigen is unknown.

Germline loops: CDR1 ENHRY, CDR2 SYGVKD. Trimming took 3 bases from V and 4 from J, leaving 14 bases between them. The CDR3 consists of 15 residues. Produced via immunoSEQ multiplex PCR; TCRdb's table is partial and in-frame only. The table records 65,000 to 100,000 clones, 65% to 85% of them present only once. The chain joins TRBV10-3 to TRBJ2-3, with a tentative D call TRBD1 (6 bases). This material consisted of peripheral blood, taken on day 0 of AZD1222 vaccination. The clonotype comes from an adult in good health. CDR3 region: CAISDSTQGSDTQYF. In nucleotides, the CDR3 is TGTGCCATCAGTGACTCAACGCAGGGGTCAGATACGCAGTATTTT.